This TCR beta chain stems from a study of OX40 agonist ivuxolimab in advanced cancers. On the study more broadly: Of the participants, over 30% had some prior anti-PD-1, anti-PD-L1 or anti-CTLA-4 therapy, which was allowed.

Data came from immunoSEQ multiplex PCR; TCRdb stores just in-frame clones and leaves some out. This sample has 30,000 to 40,000 clones, with around three quarters found just once. The germline V and J ends were trimmed by 1 base and 1 base, with 7 bases remaining between them. CDR3 length equals 14 residues. Germline loops: CDR1 SEHNR, CDR2 FQNEAQ (reference sequence). The sequencing used CD4+ or CD8+ T cells sorted from blood, collected in a trial of the OX40 agonist ivuxolimab. The sequence was obtained from an adult with an advanced solid tumor such as melanoma, head and neck, liver or kidney cancer. The chain joins TRBV7-9 to TRBJ1-1; tentative D call: TRBD1 (6 bases). The CDR3 spells CASSLGRGNTEAFF. Here the CDR3 DNA reads TGTGCCAGCAGCTTAGGCAGGGGGAACACTGAAGCTTTCTTT.